Listed below are T cell receptor beta chains from one sample, sequenced in a study of tumor and adjacent non-tumor tissue in lung cancer. MiXCR, applied by TCRdb to the multiplex PCR reads, yields one record per CDR3 protein. The sample shows some 74,000 distinct CDR3 sequences, roughly 72% of them seen only once. Specimen: lung tumor tissue. The receptors were gathered from a woman aged 40 to 50 with non-small cell lung cancer. Each CDR3 is given with its conserved first and last residue. Expanded clones are given a class, and other clones once, few, many or no size at all.

TRBV11-3 | . | CANETGQPNTGELFF
TRBV12-3/TRBV12-4 | many | CASSPYPGGRGNTGELFF
TRBV6-6 | . | CASSYGTSVGRETQYF
TRBV20-1 | . | CSTTGQGYEQYF
TRBV5-6 | . | CASSLGPQEEDEQFF
TRBV11-2 | few | CVSSLTQDGQYF
TRBV20-1 | . | CSARQTWATDTQYF
TRBV29-1 | . | CSAGVLRGDEQYF
TRBV2 | few | CATKGGSNSPLHF
TRBV12-3/TRBV12-4 | . | CANSSPSRRYEQYF
TRBV6-5 | . | CASSYRPGTEDTQYF
TRBV11-3 | . | CAISFPQGVINEQYF
TRBV5-8 | few | CASSLGLSYNEQFF
TRBV4-2 | many | CASSQAQLAGSSYEQYF
TRBV4-2 | . | CASSRIYGGVYNEQFF
TRBV6-1 | . | CASGDAGLVDGYTF
TRBV19 | . | CVSNLGVSDAFF
TRBV6-5 | once | CASISRRWDEKYF
TRBV12-3/TRBV12-4 | . | CAIRRTSGGARNEQLF
TRBV29-1 | many | CSVEDRAGYGYTF
TRBV12-3/TRBV12-4 | . | CASSRQSTGEAFF
TRBV4-2 | . | CASSQTSVLHESQYF
TRBV7-9 | . | CASSLEMMNEQFF
TRBV6-6 | once | CASCYSRGNNQPQHF
TRBV2 | . | CASSKAGQINEKLFF
TRBV2 | . | CVSSLQNSNQPQHF
TRBV6-6 | many | CASSPGREQFF
TRBV6-6 | . | CASSATSGTSTYNEQFF
TRBV28 | . | CASSPLAGGLVTQYF